These 32 T cell receptor beta chains originate from one sample sequenced in a study of blood T cell repertoires in COVID-19 (dated by TCRdb to the early 2020s). Libraries were prepared through the immunoSEQ multiplex PCR assay. This is the immuneACCESS table as TCRdb keeps it, with only in-frame sequences that have V and J called. A part of the clones is gone; compared with another copy, unresolved V genes explain less than half, and the rest is unexplained. The sample has hundreds of thousands of clones on record, 82% of them singletons. The biggest ten clones account for approximately 1.9% of the sample. Sample: peripheral blood. Source of these receptors: a woman older than 75 with acute or convalescent COVID-19.

The CDR3 region is CASSYPTGNTEAFF. Written as DNA, the CDR3 is TGTGCCAGCAGTTACCCCACGGGGAACACTGAAGCTTTCTTT. The chain uses TRBV6-2 or TRBV6-3 and TRBJ1-1; D is unclear. V was pared by 2 bases and J by 1 base, with 8 bases between. The CDR3 has 14 amino acids. The germline V gene encodes CDR1 MNHEY and CDR2 SVGEGT.

There are a few counts of this clone. The chain has TRBV7-9 and TRBJ1-6; 10 bases fit TRBD1. The junction had 8 bases not matched to a gene; V was cut back by 0 bases and J by 9 bases. Germline values: CDR1 SEHNR, CDR2 FQNEAQ (reference sequence). This CDR3 spans 17 amino acids. CDR3 coding DNA: TGTGCCAGCAGCTTAGCGGGGGGACAGGGGAGGAGTTCACCCCTCCACTTT. It codes for CASSLAGGQGRSSPLHF.

The rearrangement joins TRBV2 to TRBJ1-1; D is uncertain. The CDR3 totals 16 residues. Germline lookup yields CDR1 SNHLY and CDR2 FYNNEI. V was pared by 0 bases and J by 5 bases, with 16 bases between. The CDR3 DNA reads TGTGCCAGCAGTGAAGCGGGAGGAGGGAGAGGGACTGAAGCTTTCTTT. Translating gives CASSEAGGGRGTEAFF.

The V gene is TRBV5-1, the J gene TRBJ1-1; 9 nucleotides match TRBD1. The trim removed 7 bases at V and 3 bases at J, leaving 7 bases unmatched. Germline V gene sequence: CDR1 SGHRS, CDR2 YFSETQ. This CDR3 has 14 amino acids. CDR3 sequence: CASSTGGVDTEAFF. CDR3 in DNA: TGCGCCAGCTCCACAGGGGGCGTCGACACTGAAGCTTTCTTT.

This clone has more than one count but fewer than ten. V usage is TRBV7-3 and J usage is TRBJ1-3; D ambiguous. V was pared by 0 bases and J by 8 bases, with 8 bases between. The germline V gene has CDR1 SGHTA and CDR2 FQGTGA. This CDR3 spans 13 amino acids. CDR3 DNA: TGTGCCAGCAGCTTAACCAGGTTGGACACCATATATTTT. This encodes CASSLTRLDTIYF.

The chain combines TRBV7-2 with TRBJ2-5; D is uncertain. Trimming left V 1 base short and J 5 bases short, with 11 bases between. In germline, CDR1 is SGHTA, CDR2 FQGNSA. The CDR3 loop spans 14 amino acids. CDR3: CASSLDGSGETQYF. In nucleotides, the CDR3 is TGTGCCAGCAGCTTAGACGGGTCCGGGGAGACCCAGTACTTC.

The V call is TRBV19, the J call TRBJ1-2; the match to TRBD1 covers 8 bases. Trimming removed 4 bases from V and 8 bases from J; junction bases left unmatched: 15. Germline values: CDR1 LNHDA, CDR2 SQIVND (reference sequence). This CDR3 has 16 residues. The CDR3 nucleotides read TGTGCCAGTAGTACTCTTGCGACAGGGGCGGTACAAGGCTACACCTTC. Amino acids: CASSTLATGAVQGYTF.

This rearrangement joins TRBV3-1 (or the pseudogene TRBV3-2) to TRBJ2-5; TRBD2 matches at 8 bases. This CDR3 is built from 16 residues. The germline V gene has CDR1 LGHDT and CDR2 YNNKEL (reference sequence). V dropped 5 bases and J dropped 5; count of bases not matched to a gene: 13. The CDR3, as DNA: TGTGCCAGCAGCTCCAAGGTTCCGGGAGGGGGGGAGACCCAGTACTTC. Its translation: CASSSKVPGGGETQYF.

This sequence joins TRBV28 and TRBJ2-2; 9 bases line up with TRBD1. This CDR3 spans 15 amino acids. In germline, CDR1 is MDHEN, CDR2 SYDVKM. The V segment lost 5 bases and the J segment 1 base; nucleotides outside the gene matches: 2. CDR3 amino acids: CASSPDRGNTGELFF. CDR3 DNA sequence: TGTGCCAGCAGTCCGGACAGGGGGAACACCGGGGAGCTGTTTTTT.

On this clone itself: Sequence at one end of the junction differs from germline and may be a read error. The J gene is TRBJ2-3, the V gene TRBV7-2, with D possibly matching TRBD2 (6 bases). The length of the CDR3 is 12 residues. In germline, CDR1 is SGHTA, CDR2 FQGNSA. In nucleotides, the CDR3 is TGTGCCAGCAGCTTAGAAACTAGCATCTTGCATTTT. It translates to CASSLETSILHF.

V is TRBV3-1 (or the pseudogene TRBV3-2) and J is TRBJ2-3, with D uncertain. The CDR3 extends over 11 amino acids. The ends were cut back, 8 bases at V and 3 bases at J, with 6 bases in the middle. Germline V lookup: CDR1 LGHDT, CDR2 YNNKEL (reference sequence). CDR3 residues: CASQKTDTQYF. The CDR3 nucleotides are TGTGCCAGCCAGAAAACAGATACGCAGTATTTT.

The gene calls are TRBV23-1 and TRBJ2-7; 7 bases map to TRBD2. TRBV23-1 counts as an open reading frame of uncertain function. The CDR3 has 16 residues. J gave up 3 bases and V 8 bases, and 16 bases lay outside the gene matches. In DNA form, the CDR3 reads TGCGCCAGCCTCCCTCTGGAGCGGGATCGAGACTACGAGCAGTACTTC. It yields the protein CASLPLERDRDYEQYF.

In DNA form, the CDR3 reads TGTGCCAGCAGCAACTACCCCCGGGACAGGGAAGCTTTCTTT. Protein sequence: CASSNYPRDREAFF. The chain joins TRBV9 to TRBJ1-1; 8 nucleotides align to TRBD1. The CDR3 sequence is 14 residues long. Germline V lookup: CDR1 SGDLS, CDR2 YYNGEE. V gave up 4 bases and J gave up 8 bases; unmatched junction bases: 10.

The CDR3 loop is CASSQALDRGSSEKLFF. DNA for the CDR3: TGTGCCAGCAGCCAAGCTTTGGACAGGGGGAGCTCCGAAAAACTGTTTTTT. This sequence joins TRBV3-1 (or the pseudogene TRBV3-2) and TRBJ1-4; 10 nucleotides match TRBD1. This CDR3 contains 17 residues. The germline V gene encodes CDR1 LGHDT and CDR2 YNNKEL (reference sequence). J lost 8 bases, V lost 1 base, and 10 bases had no gene match.

This clone was observed once. V is TRBV6-5 and J is TRBJ2-4; D perhaps matches TRBD2 (5 bases). CDR1 and CDR2 (germline): MNHEY, SVGAGI. V was cut by 4 bases and J by 6 bases, with 19 bases left in between. The CDR3 length is 16 residues. CDR3: CASSSLIDLLANIQYF. CDR3 DNA sequence: TGTGCCAGCAGTTCATTGATTGACCTTCTAGCAAACATTCAGTACTTC.

The CDR3 spells CASSLGALGPYEQYF. CDR3 nucleotides: TGTGCCAGCAGCTTGGGGGCGCTTGGCCCCTACGAGCAGTACTTC. The chain joins TRBV5-4 to TRBJ2-7; D is unclear. Germline loops: CDR1 SGHNT, CDR2 YYREEE (reference sequence). The ends were cut back, 0 bases at V and 2 bases at J, with 12 bases in the middle. The CDR3 runs 15 residues.

V is TRBV12-3 or TRBV12-4 and J is TRBJ2-1, with 7 bases identical to TRBD2. This CDR3 spans 13 amino acids. Unmatched junction bases numbered 11, after V lost 6 bases and J lost 12 bases. CDR3 DNA: TGTGCCAGCAGACCCAGACGGACTAGTTGGCAGTTCTTC. Protein product: CASRPRRTSWQFF.

The chain carries TRBV7-2 and TRBJ2-1; 11 bases are shared with TRBD2. The CDR3 covers 15 residues. In germline, CDR1 is SGHTA, CDR2 FQGNSA. Unmatched junction bases numbered 7, after V lost 4 bases and J lost 8 bases. CDR3 sequence reads: CASSSFSGGAYEQFF. DNA for the CDR3: TGTGCCAGCAGCTCCTTTAGCGGGGGGGCCTATGAGCAGTTCTTC.

The chain combines TRBV7-9 with TRBJ1-4, with 9 bases lining up with TRBD1. Trimming at V came to 1 base and at J to 7 bases, leaving 1 base not matched to a gene. CDR3 length: 14 amino acids. CDR1 and CDR2 from the germline V gene are SEHNR and FQNEAQ (reference sequence). The CDR3 sequence is CASSLGTGVEKLFF. CDR3 nucleotides: TGTGCCAGCAGCTTAGGGACAGGGGTTGAAAAACTGTTTTTT. The full variable domain, in which reference TRBV7-9 and TRBJ1-4 provide the parts outside the CDR3, is DTGVSQNPRHKITKRGQNVTFRCDPISEHNRLYWYRQTLGQGPEFLTYFQNEAQLEKSRLLSDRFSAERPKGSFSTLEIQRTEQGDSAMYLCASSLGTGVEKLFFGSGTQLSVL.

V is TRBV7-8 and J is TRBJ1-5; 7 bases fit TRBD1. The CDR3 runs to 15 residues. The germline gives CDR1 SGHVS, CDR2 FQNEAQ. V trimming: 5 bases; J trimming: 7 bases; junction bases outside the gene matches: 11. The CDR3 DNA sequence: TGTGCCAGCAGCCCAGGGGGGACAACAAGGCAGCCCCAGCATTTT. This translates into CASSPGGTTRQPQHF.

The chain recombines TRBV5-1 with TRBJ2-3; no clear D gene. The CDR3 runs 16 residues. V dropped 4 bases and J dropped 0 bases, with 15 bases sitting between them. CDR1 is SGHRS, CDR2 YFSETQ, per germline. The CDR3 bases are TGCGCCAGCAGCGTTAGCCCGAATTATAGCACAGATACGCAGTATTTT. This encodes CASSVSPNYSTDTQYF.

V and J are TRBV19 and TRBJ1-2, with D possibly TRBD1 on 6 matching bases. Germline lookup yields CDR1 LNHDA and CDR2 SQIVND (reference sequence). The V end lost 6 bases, the J end lost 8 bases, and 16 bases lay between the germline ends. The CDR3 contains 13 residues. CDR3 coding DNA: TGTGCCAGTAGCCGACAGGCGGAGCGAGGCTACACCTTC. As protein: CASSRQAERGYTF.

The rearrangement joins TRBV19 to TRBJ1-2, with a tentative D call TRBD1 (6 bases). Per the germline V gene, CDR1 is LNHDA and CDR2 is SQIVND (reference sequence). The CDR3 consists of 15 residues. The V end lost 3 bases, the J end lost 4 bases, and 15 bases lay between the germline ends. The CDR3 DNA follows: TGTGCCAGTAGTATCGGCCAGGGGTCCTTCTATGGCTACACCTTC. This gives the protein CASSIGQGSFYGYTF.

This rearrangement joins TRBV11-2 to TRBJ2-2; D unresolved. The V gene lost 3 bases and the J gene lost 10 bases, with 6 bases spanning the gap. This CDR3 contains 11 residues. The germline gives CDR1 SGHAT, CDR2 FQNNGV. CDR3 protein: CASSLSEELFF. The DNA of the CDR3 is TGTGCCAGCAGCTTGAGTGAGGAGCTGTTTTTT.

This sequence joins TRBV30 and TRBJ2-1; tentatively, D is TRBD1 (6 bases). The CDR3 has 12 residues. Looked up from germline, CDR1 is GTSNPN and CDR2 is SVGIG (reference sequence). Trimming shortened V by 3 bases and J by 8 bases, and 11 bases separated the two germline ends. The CDR3 sequence: CAWSPTGYEQFF. The CDR3 DNA sequence: TGTGCCTGGAGCCCGACAGGCTATGAGCAGTTCTTC.

This chain connects TRBV7-6 to TRBJ2-2; 8 bases line up with TRBD1. Per the germline V gene, CDR1 is SGHVS and CDR2 is FNYEAQ. V trimming: 0 bases; J trimming: 5 bases; junction bases outside the gene matches: 5. The CDR3 extends over 16 amino acids. The CDR3 loop is CASSLAAGGWTGELFF. DNA for the CDR3: TGTGCCAGCAGCTTAGCGGCAGGGGGCTGGACCGGGGAGCTGTTTTTT.

The chain carries TRBV25-1 and TRBJ1-2; TRBD1 aligns across 12 bases. CDR3 size: 16 residues. V trimming: 1 base; J trimming: 8 bases; junction bases outside the gene matches: 8. Germline loops: CDR1 MGHDK, CDR2 SYGVNS. CDR3 region: CASSESGTGGLQGYTF. The CDR3, as DNA: TGTGCCAGCAGTGAATCCGGGACAGGGGGCCTCCAGGGCTACACCTTC.

This sequence joins TRBV5-1 and TRBJ2-2, with 7 bases identical to TRBD1. Trimming cost V 0 bases and J 4 bases; bases outside gene matches: 9. This CDR3 has 17 amino acids. Looked up from germline, CDR1 is SGHRS and CDR2 is YFSETQ. The CDR3 region is CASSLGITGQSTGELFF. DNA of the CDR3: TGCGCCAGCAGCTTGGGGATTACGGGACAGAGCACCGGGGAGCTGTTTTTT.

This clone was observed once. V and J are TRBV5-5 and TRBJ2-1; D is perhaps TRBD2 (6 bases). Germline V lookup: CDR1 SGHKS, CDR2 YYEKEE (reference sequence). The CDR3 length is 16 residues. V was clipped by 4 bases and J by 1 base, with 15 bases between them. The CDR3 protein is CASSAPSGGSYNEQFF. CDR3 nucleotides: TGTGCCAGCAGCGCTCCTTCTGGAGGGTCCTACAATGAGCAGTTCTTC.

With regard to this clone: The sample contains more than one DNA sequence encoding this CDR3. The rearrangement joins TRBV5-4 to TRBJ1-5, with D possibly TRBD1 on 6 matching bases. Looked up from germline, CDR1 is SGHNT and CDR2 is YYREEE (reference sequence). Trimming cost V 2 bases and J 2 bases, with 8 bases left between them. CDR3 length: 14 amino acids. Here the CDR3 reads CASSLQGGNQPQHF. CDR3 coding DNA: TGTGCCAGCAGCTTACAGGGAGGCAATCAGCCCCAGCATTTT.

V gene TRBV5-1 combines with J gene TRBJ2-7; 10 bases map to TRBD1. CDR3 length equals 15 residues. Germline values: CDR1 SGHRS, CDR2 YFSETQ. The J segment lost 6 bases and the V segment lost 4 bases, leaving 10 bases of the junction unmatched. CDR3 sequence reads: CASSPSGTGVGEQYF. The DNA for the CDR3 is TGCGCCAGCAGCCCTTCGGGGACAGGGGTGGGCGAGCAGTACTTC. The complete variable domain, with remaining parts taken from reference TRBV5-1 and TRBJ2-7, reads KAGVTQTPRYLIKTRGQQVTLSCSPISGHRSVSWYQQTPGQGLQFLFEYFSETQRNKGNFPGRFSGRQFSNSRSEMNVSTLELGDSALYLCASSPSGTGVGEQYFGPGTRLTVT.

CDR3 coding DNA: TGCGCCAGCAGCCCCGGGACAGTTTACAATGAGCAGTTCTTC. It yields the protein CASSPGTVYNEQFF. The genes are TRBV5-1 and TRBJ2-1; TRBD1 matches 7 bases. CDR3 length: 14 amino acids. Germline values: CDR1 SGHRS, CDR2 YFSETQ. The V gene end was trimmed by 4 bases and the J gene end by 4 bases; junction bases not matched to a gene: 5. Variable domain in full (rest from reference TRBV5-1 and TRBJ2-1): KAGVTQTPRYLIKTRGQQVTLSCSPISGHRSVSWYQQTPGQGLQFLFEYFSETQRNKGNFPGRFSGRQFSNSRSEMNVSTLELGDSALYLCASSPGTVYNEQFFGPGTRLTVL.